This TCR beta chain was documented in a study of T cells in Graves' hyperthyroidism and ophthalmopathy (dated by TCRdb to the late 2010s). With regard to the full study: Peripheral blood samples were taken at initial diagnosis, before any treatment was given. TCR Vbeta CDR3 sequencing of around 130 peripheral blood samples (roughly 41 ophthalmopathy, 75 to 85 hyperthyroidism and 17 progressor patients) is reported in the paper. Once sampling was done, hyperthyroidism patients were given methimazole at a starting dose of 30 mg daily, whereas ophthalmopathy patients were given high-dose intravenous methylprednisolone. The study also compared thyroid tissue and blood T-cell repertoires from several Graves' hyperthyroidism patients. A discovery cohort of roughly 96 patients, approximately 45 with Graves' ophthalmopathy and about 58 with stable Graves' hyperthyroidism, was used to find distinguishing TCR V-J signatures. The 100 discovery patients were randomly split 7:3 into training and test sets. Prospective prediction of ophthalmopathy was tested in an independent validation cohort of fewer than 20 hyperthyroidism patients and approximately 17 patients who later progressed to ophthalmopathy.

Taken from the germline V gene, the CDR1 and CDR2 loops are SGHRS and YFSETQ. The CDR3 numbers 13 residues from cysteine through phenylalanine. Only the CDR3 DNA is retained, 39 bases long and in frame from the first base. What the research found in general, with its limitations: Most expanded thyroid clonotypes (frequency above 0.001) were also detected in blood, a finding suggesting that blood repertoires may reflect thyroid immune responses. No statistical method was used to fix the sample size in advance, and group allocation was not hidden from the investigators. A 13 V-J signature model separated ophthalmopathy from stable hyperthyroidism, with 87.88% sensitivity and around 84% specificity in cross-validation and 80%/75% in testing. In validation, the model predicted progression to ophthalmopathy with roughly 66% sensitivity and about 73% specificity, a median of about 6 months before onset.

The sample holds a few counts of this clonotype. Its cognate antigen has yet to be identified. The germline gene is not matched at one end of the junction; a read error may be the cause. The TCR beta CDR3 regions were amplified from RNA transcripts. The first round of RT-PCR for the TCR CDR3 was performed with the HTBI primer set and the Qiagen OneStep RT-PCR kit. The libraries were constructed in a second round of multiplex PCR and then size-selected and purified. Paired-end sequencing of the libraries was performed with 100 bp reads on an Illumina HiSeq2000. The authors' pipeline ran thus. SOAPnuke was used to process the raw data, throwing out any read that contained adapters or uncalled bases, had a mean Phred below 15, or lacked an exact constant-primer or identifier match. High-quality paired reads were merged using COPE v1.2.5, and each unique nucleotide sequence was defined as a clonotype. Clonotypes were aligned to IMGT TRBV, TRBD and TRBJ reference segments using MiTCR v1.1. The analysis included only V-J combinations with a frequency above 0.0001, which together covered 99.2% of the repertoires. A TCS score was defined as the ratio between F50 (clonal expansion) and ExV (chaos), using BLOSUM62-based TCRdist between CDR3 peptides within each V-J. Welch's t-statistics and random forest reduced approximately 520 V-J features to roughly 13, which were used in a naive Bayes classifier (R e1071). TCRdb passed the public sequencing reads through fastp at Q25 and MiXCR, retaining productive beta sequences. Every distinct CDR3 protein forms one entry, paired with its most common genes and DNA. V and J calls and clone size were set by TCRdb, not the authors. Here the sample has nearly 600,000 distinct CDR3 sequences; 13% to 15% occur a single time. The ten largest clones capture 7.1% of the sample.

In the ophthalmopathy patients, disease was moderately to severely active, with a Clinical Activity Score of 3 or more, a NOSPECS grade of 4 or more, and a duration of less than 3 months. Exclusion was applied to patients with uncontrolled infections, other autoimmune diseases, pregnancy or lactation. Diagnoses were established on the basis of clinical symptoms, serum thyroxine and TRAb, thyroid ultrasound, and orbital computed tomography. Ficoll-Paque density gradient centrifugation was used to isolate PBMCs from approximately 11 ml of fresh peripheral blood. Total RNA was extracted with Trizol reagent, and quality was checked on an Agilent 2100 Bioanalyzer.

Sequencing was done on a sample of blood. This clonotype originated in a woman in her late teens or twenties with Graves' ophthalmopathy. The chain joins TRBV5-1 to TRBJ2-7; 7 middle bases align to TRBD1. Here is the DNA: TGTGCCAGCAGCACGACAGGGAACCCCGAGCAGTACTTC. Its amino acids are CASSTTGNPEQYF.